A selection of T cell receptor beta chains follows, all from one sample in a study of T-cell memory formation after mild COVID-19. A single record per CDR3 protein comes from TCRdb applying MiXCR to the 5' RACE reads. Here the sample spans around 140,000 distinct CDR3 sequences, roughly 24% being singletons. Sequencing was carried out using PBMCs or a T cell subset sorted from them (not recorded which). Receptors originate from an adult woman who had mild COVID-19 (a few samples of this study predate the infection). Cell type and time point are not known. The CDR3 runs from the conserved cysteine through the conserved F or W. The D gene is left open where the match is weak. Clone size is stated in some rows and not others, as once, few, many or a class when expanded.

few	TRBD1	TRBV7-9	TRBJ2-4	CASSPWTGGKNIQYF	TGTGCCAGCAGCCCCTGGACAGGGGGGAAAAACATTCAGTACTTC
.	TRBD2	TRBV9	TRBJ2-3	CASSVGTSGTDTQYF	TGTGCCAGCAGCGTAGGGACTAGCGGCACAGATACGCAGTATTTT
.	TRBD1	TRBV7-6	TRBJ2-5	CASSFWAGTGKEETQYF	TGTGCCAGCAGCTTTTGGGCCGGGACAGGAAAGGAAGAGACCCAGTACTTC
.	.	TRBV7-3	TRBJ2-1	CASSYPGVYNEQFF	TGTGCCAGCAGCTACCCGGGAGTGTACAATGAGCAGTTCTTC
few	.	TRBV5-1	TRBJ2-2	CASSPPLGGGTGELFF	TGCGCCAGCAGCCCCCCGTTGGGGGGCGGAACCGGGGAGCTGTTTTTT
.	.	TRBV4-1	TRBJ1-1	CASSQDLGPTEAFF	TGCGCCAGCAGCCAAGATTTGGGGCCCACTGAAGCTTTCTTT
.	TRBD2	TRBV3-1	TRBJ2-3	CASSQWTSVPDTQYF	TGTGCCAGCAGCCAATGGACTAGCGTGCCAGATACGCAGTATTTT
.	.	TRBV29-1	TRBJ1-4	CSVEVHRSEWGTKLFF	TGCAGCGTTGAAGTTCACAGGAGTGAGTGGGGGACAAAACTGTTTTTT
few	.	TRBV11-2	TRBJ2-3	CASSLVVGSGADTQYF	TGTGCCAGCAGCTTAGTTGTGGGGAGTGGGGCAGATACGCAGTATTTT
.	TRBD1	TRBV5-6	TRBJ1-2	CASTSIWVPGQGNYGYTF	TGTGCCAGCACCTCAATTTGGGTCCCGGGACAGGGGAACTATGGCTACACCTTC
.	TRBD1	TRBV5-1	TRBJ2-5	CASSLALGRGSETQYF	TGCGCCAGCAGCTTGGCACTGGGCAGGGGGTCCGAGACCCAGTACTTC
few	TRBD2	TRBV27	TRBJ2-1	CASTETRTSGYSYNEQFF	TGTGCCAGCACCGAAACTCGGACTAGCGGATATTCCTACAATGAGCAGTTCTTC
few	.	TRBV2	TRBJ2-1	CASPPEKRANNEQFF	TGTGCCAGTCCCCCGGAGAAGCGGGCTAACAATGAGCAGTTCTTC
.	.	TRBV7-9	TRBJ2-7	CASSVALGEQYF	TGTGCCAGCAGCGTCGCCCTAGGGGAGCAGTACTTC
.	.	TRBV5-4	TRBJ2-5	CASSPESEETQYF	TGTGCCAGCAGCCCGGAATCGGAGGAGACCCAGTACTTC
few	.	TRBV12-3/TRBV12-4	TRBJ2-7	CASSLTAMADEQYF	TGTGCCAGCAGTCTCACAGCGATGGCTGACGAGCAGTACTTC
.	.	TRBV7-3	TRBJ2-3	CASKDGGGADTQYF	TGTGCCAGCAAAGATGGGGGTGGAGCAGATACGCAGTATTTT
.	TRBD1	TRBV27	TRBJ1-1	CASSLSKRGPEAFF	TGTGCCAGCAGTTTATCGAAAAGGGGGCCTGAAGCTTTCTTT
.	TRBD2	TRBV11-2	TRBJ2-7	CASSFRTSGSHEQYF	TGTGCCAGCAGCTTTAGGACTAGCGGGAGCCACGAGCAGTACTTC
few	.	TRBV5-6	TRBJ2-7	CASSLSGMGYEQYF	TGTGCCAGCAGCTTATCGGGGATGGGCTACGAGCAGTACTTC
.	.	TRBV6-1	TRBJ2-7	CASSEYEQYF	TGTGCCAGCAGTGAGTACGAGCAGTACTTC
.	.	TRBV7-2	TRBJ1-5	CASSLQGYGNQPQHF	TGTGCCAGCAGCCTGCAGGGTTATGGCAATCAGCCCCAGCATTTT
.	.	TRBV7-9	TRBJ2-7	CASSTQGRHEQYF	TGTGCCAGCAGTACCCAGGGGAGGCACGAGCAGTACTTC
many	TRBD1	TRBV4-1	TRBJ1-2	CASSQLGTGYSGYTF	TGCGCCAGCAGCCAACTTGGGACAGGCTATTCGGGCTACACCTTC
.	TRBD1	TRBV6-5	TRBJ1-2	CASTSGTGLYGYTF	TGTGCCAGCACCTCCGGGACAGGGTTATACGGCTACACCTTC
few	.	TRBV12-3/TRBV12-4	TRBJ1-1	CASSFGGRGTEAFF	TGTGCCAGCAGTTTTGGGGGGAGGGGAACTGAAGCTTTCTTT
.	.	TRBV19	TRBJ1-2	CASSSRGGENYGYTF	TGTGCCAGTAGTTCCCGGGGAGGGGAGAACTATGGCTACACCTTC
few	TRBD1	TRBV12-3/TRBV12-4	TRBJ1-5	CASSPPDRVGNQPQHF	TGTGCCAGCAGTCCTCCTGACAGGGTGGGCAATCAGCCCCAGCATTTT
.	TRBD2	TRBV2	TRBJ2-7	CASSEEAGGREQYF	TGTGCCAGCAGTGAAGAAGCGGGAGGCCGCGAGCAGTACTTC
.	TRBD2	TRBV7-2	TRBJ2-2	CASSLVGSGYTGELFF	TGTGCCAGCAGCTTAGTAGGTAGCGGGTACACCGGGGAGCTGTTTTTT
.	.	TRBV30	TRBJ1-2	CAWSTGRGANYGYTF	TGTGCCTGGAGTACAGGGCGAGGAGCTAACTATGGCTACACCTTC
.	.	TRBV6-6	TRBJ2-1	CASSSTGAEQFF	TGTGCCAGCAGTTCGACAGGCGCTGAGCAGTTCTTC
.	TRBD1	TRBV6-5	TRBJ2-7	CASSYQGQGAHEQYF	TGTGCCAGCAGTTACCAGGGACAGGGGGCCCACGAGCAGTACTTC
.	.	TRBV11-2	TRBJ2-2	CASSLQWGTGELFF	TGTGCCAGCAGCTTGCAGTGGGGCACCGGGGAGCTGTTTTTT
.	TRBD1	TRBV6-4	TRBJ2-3	CASSLGQGATDTQYF	TGTGCCAGCAGTCTAGGACAGGGGGCGACGGATACGCAGTATTTT
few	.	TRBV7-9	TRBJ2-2	CASSLGYGTGELFF	TGTGCCAGCAGCTTAGGTTATGGCACCGGGGAGCTGTTTTTT
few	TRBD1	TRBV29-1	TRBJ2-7	CSVEAGGSSYEQYF	TGCAGCGTTGAGGCAGGGGGCAGCTCCTACGAGCAGTACTTC
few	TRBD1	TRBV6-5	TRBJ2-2	CASSLGTGGMAGELFF	TGTGCCAGCAGTTTAGGGACAGGGGGCATGGCCGGGGAGCTGTTTTTT
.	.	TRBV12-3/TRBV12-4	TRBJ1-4	CASSTTLTNEKLFF	TGTGCCAGCAGTACGACACTAACTAATGAAAAACTGTTTTTT
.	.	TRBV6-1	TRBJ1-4	CASSSGWGSNEKLFF	TGTGCCAGCAGTTCCGGATGGGGATCTAATGAAAAACTGTTTTTT
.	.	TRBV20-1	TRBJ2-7	CSAPAPDSYEQYF	TGCAGTGCTCCAGCCCCCGATTCCTACGAGCAGTACTTC
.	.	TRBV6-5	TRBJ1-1	CASSYTYGRTEAFF	TGTGCCAGCAGTTACACCTATGGGAGGACTGAAGCTTTCTTT
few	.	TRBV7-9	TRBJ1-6	CASSPLRRGDSPLHF	TGTGCCAGCAGCCCCCTCAGAAGGGGGGATTCACCCCTCCACTTT
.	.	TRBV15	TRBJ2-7	CATSRDSQGDYEQYF	TGTGCCACCAGCAGAGATAGTCAGGGAGACTACGAGCAGTACTTC
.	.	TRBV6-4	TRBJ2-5	CASSGPKETQYF	TGTGCCAGCAGTGGACCCAAAGAGACCCAGTACTTC
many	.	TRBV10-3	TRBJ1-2	CAISEILGYYGYTF	TGTGCCATCAGTGAGATCCTTGGATACTATGGCTACACCTTC
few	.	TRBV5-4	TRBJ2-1	CASSLGQIWFF	TGTGCCAGCAGCTTGGGACAGATCTGGTTCTTC
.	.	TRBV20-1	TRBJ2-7	CSAPKAGRNEQYF	TGCAGTGCTCCCAAGGCGGGAAGGAACGAGCAGTACTTC
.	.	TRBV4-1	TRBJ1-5	CASSQDSLGPASNQPQHF	TGCGCCAGCAGCCAAGATAGCCTGGGGCCAGCCTCCAATCAGCCCCAGCATTTT
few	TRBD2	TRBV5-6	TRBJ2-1	CASSLAGGQNEQFF	TGTGCCAGCAGCTTGGCGGGGGGGCAAAATGAGCAGTTCTTC
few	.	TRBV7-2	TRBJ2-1	CASSLGYGRLGGNEQFF	TGTGCCAGCAGCTTAGGGTATGGGAGACTAGGTGGAAATGAGCAGTTCTTC